One TCR beta chain is described in this entry. Its antigen is still unknown. This entry comes from a study of T cell responses to AZD1222 COVID-19 vaccine. Germline loops: CDR1 SNHLY, CDR2 FYNNEI. CDR3 length: 18 residues. Germline trimming cut 3 bases from V and 0 bases from J; bases unmatched to any gene: 8. Study-level results: Repertoire sampling was restricted to post-peak T cell response timepoints.

The repertoire was sequenced with immunoSEQ multiplex PCR; TCRdb's copy has only in-frame clones and lacks some. Here the sample spans around 190,000 clones, 90% to 95% being singletons. The sample in question was peripheral blood, obtained 28 days after the second AZD1222 dose. This receptor was obtained from an adult who received the AZD1222 COVID-19 vaccine. The gene calls are TRBV2 and TRBJ2-4, with TRBD1 identical over 10 bases. This CDR3 is CASSDRDRGLGAKNIQYF. The CDR3, as DNA: TGTGCCAGCAGTGATAGGGACAGGGGACTAGGAGCCAAAAACATTCAGTACTTC.